This is a list of T cell receptor beta chains from one sample in a study of cytomegalovirus exposure and HLA in healthy donors. Only in-frame clones appear in the TCRdb table, and some are missing; sequencing was by immunoSEQ multiplex PCR. There are about 190,000 clones in the sample; 75% to 85% occur only once, and under 0.75% lies in the top ten. Material for sequencing was PBMCs. The receptors here all came from a boy between 10 and 17 years old in good health and CMV-seronegative. The CDR3 runs from the conserved cysteine through the conserved F or W. A D gene is named only where the DNA matches it firmly. Size values are once, few and many counts, or a class for expanded clones, and some rows have none.

cdr3_nt,cdr3_aa,clone_size,v_call,d_call,j_call
TGTGCCAGCAGCTTAGTGCCGGGACGTAGCGGGAGGGTCAATGAGCAGTTCTTC,CASSLVPGRSGRVNEQFF,.,TRBV7-8,TRBD2,TRBJ2-1
TGTGCCAGCAGTTTAGCGGCTCCGCATCAGCCCCAGCATTTT,CASSLAAPHQPQHF,.,TRBV27,.,TRBJ1-5
TGTGCCAGCAGCTTGGATCCTCTAAAGCCTCATGGCTACACCTTC,CASSLDPLKPHGYTF,.,TRBV5-4,.,TRBJ1-2
TGTGCCAGCAGCGACAGCACGAGCACTGAAGCTTTCTTT,CASSDSTSTEAFF,.,TRBV9,.,TRBJ1-1
TGTGCCAGCAGACCGGGGGTCACTGAAGCTTTCTTT,CASRPGVTEAFF,.,TRBV6-1,.,TRBJ1-1
TGTGCCATCGAGTTGGCTAGCGCCTACAATGAGCAGTTCTTC,CAIELASAYNEQFF,.,TRBV10-3,.,TRBJ2-1
TGTGCCAGCAGCCAAGAGCGGGGGAGTTCCTACAATGAGCAGTTCTTC,CASSQERGSSYNEQFF,once,TRBV4-2,TRBD2,TRBJ2-1
TGCGCCAGCAGCTCACAGGGGTTGGGCACTGAAGCTTTCTTT,CASSSQGLGTEAFF,once,TRBV5-1,TRBD1,TRBJ1-1
TGTGCCAGCAGCTTGGTATCCGAGATCGAGCAGTACTTC,CASSLVSEIEQYF,.,TRBV5-4,.,TRBJ2-7
TGTGCCAGTAGTATAGATCCGGGGGCCGGGGAGCTGTTTTTT,CASSIDPGAGELFF,.,TRBV19,.,TRBJ2-2
TGTGCCAGCAGTGAATGGGGGGAGTCGCACAATGAGCAGTTCTTC,CASSEWGESHNEQFF,.,TRBV25-1,.,TRBJ2-1
TGTGCCAGCAGCGTCGCCGGGACAGGGGTAGAGGAAGCTTTCTTT,CASSVAGTGVEEAFF,.,TRBV9,TRBD1,TRBJ1-1
TGCGCCAGCAGCTTGCAGATGAGGGGCGCGGGGGCTTTCTTT,CASSLQMRGAGAFF,.,TRBV5-1,.,TRBJ1-1
TGCGCCAGCAGCCAAGATCGGAGCCACTATGGCTACACCTTC,CASSQDRSHYGYTF,.,TRBV4-3,.,TRBJ1-2
TGTGCCATCAGGGAGACGACCAGGCACGGCTACACCTTC,CAIRETTRHGYTF,once,TRBV10-3,.,TRBJ1-2
TGTGCCAGCAGCGTCACATCCGTCTCGTCCTACGAGCAGTACTTC,CASSVTSVSSYEQYF,.,TRBV7-2,.,TRBJ2-7
TGTGCCAGCAGCTTTGGCTCTAGGTCGGAGACCCAGTACTTC,CASSFGSRSETQYF,.,TRBV5-6,.,TRBJ2-5
TGTGCCTGGCAGGGACTAGCGGGGAGATGGGATACGCAGTATTTT,CAWQGLAGRWDTQYF,.,TRBV30,TRBD2,TRBJ2-3
TGTGCCAGTAGTATTGGAAGCCAGGGGGATCAGCCCCAGCATTTT,CASSIGSQGDQPQHF,.,TRBV19,TRBD1,TRBJ1-5
TGCAACGTTCAACGGGACAGAACTAACTATGGCTACACCTTC,CNVQRDRTNYGYTF,.,TRBV29-1,TRBD1,TRBJ1-2
TGCGCCAGCAGTGAGTCGGGCAAGGTAGCGGGAGGATACAATGAGCAGTTCTTC,CASSESGKVAGGYNEQFF,.,TRBV10-1,TRBD2,TRBJ2-1
TGCAGCCTACGACAGGCGAACACCGGGGAGCTGTTTTTT,CSLRQANTGELFF,.,TRBV29-1,.,TRBJ2-2
TGTGCCGTCGCGCGGGGGGGGTCTGTGGACGAGCAGTACTTC,CAVARGGSVDEQYF,.,TRBV10-3,TRBD2,TRBJ2-7
TGTGCCAGCAGCGCGGCCTACGAGCAGTACTTC,CASSAAYEQYF,.,TRBV5-4,.,TRBJ2-7
TGTGCCAGCAGCCCAACCACAGGGGGCGTAAAGAACACCGGGGAGCTGTTTTTT,CASSPTTGGVKNTGELFF,.,TRBV7-9,TRBD1,TRBJ2-2
TGTGCCAGCTCAGACACCTACACGAACTATGGCTACACCTTC,CASSDTYTNYGYTF,.,TRBV18,.,TRBJ1-2
TGTGCCAGCAGCCTAGGAGCAGATACGCAGTATTTT,CASSLGADTQYF,.,TRBV7-9,.,TRBJ2-3
TGTGCCAGCAGCGTCCGGGGCGGGGGAATGTTTGGCTACACCTTC,CASSVRGGGMFGYTF,.,TRBV5-6,.,TRBJ1-2
TGTGCCAGCAGTCCTAGCGGGGGGACAGATACGCAGTATTTT,CASSPSGGTDTQYF,few,TRBV6-4,TRBD2,TRBJ2-3
TGTGCCAGTAGTATATGGCCCCGGACTGGTCAGCCCCAGCATTTT,CASSIWPRTGQPQHF,.,TRBV19,.,TRBJ1-5
TGTGCCAGCAGCCCCGGGACTAGCGGGTACACAGATACGCAGTATTTT,CASSPGTSGYTDTQYF,.,TRBV7-2,TRBD2,TRBJ2-3
TGTGCCACCAGCAGAGATCCGGGGACCTACGAGCAGTACTTC,CATSRDPGTYEQYF,.,TRBV15,.,TRBJ2-7
TGTGCCAGCAGCTTAATGCAGGGGTGGTACGAGCAGTACTTC,CASSLMQGWYEQYF,.,TRBV11-3,.,TRBJ2-7
TGTGCCAGCAGCCAAGGGACTAGCGGGACTGAGACCCAGTACTTC,CASSQGTSGTETQYF,.,TRBV4-2,TRBD2,TRBJ2-5
TGTGCCAGCAGCTTATCTCGGGGGTCCTCTGGAAACACCATATATTTT,CASSLSRGSSGNTIYF,.,TRBV7-8,.,TRBJ1-3
TGTGCCAGCAGCGTGGACCAAGCGGGAGGCTGGGAGACCCAGTACTTC,CASSVDQAGGWETQYF,.,TRBV9,TRBD2,TRBJ2-5
TGTGCCACCAGCGGTCTTGTGACGGGAGGGTACCGGTGGGCTGATGAGCAGTTCTTC,CATSGLVTGGYRWADEQFF,.,TRBV15,TRBD2,TRBJ2-1
TGTGCCAGCAGCTTAAGGACAGGGCCCCAAGTGTCCCTCCACTTT,CASSLRTGPQVSLHF,many,TRBV7-6,TRBD1,TRBJ1-6
TGTGCCAGCAGCTTAGTAGGTGGCAGGGCCAATCAGCCCCAGCATTTT,CASSLVGGRANQPQHF,.,TRBV7-2,.,TRBJ1-5
TGTGCCAGCAGCTTAAATCTTACGGGAAACCGTAGGGATGAGCAGTTCTTC,CASSLNLTGNRRDEQFF,few,TRBV7-3,.,TRBJ2-1
TGTGCCAGTAGTCCCCTAGAGTACAGGGGAGGCCCCTATGGCTACACCTTC,CASSPLEYRGGPYGYTF,.,TRBV19,TRBD1,TRBJ1-2
TGTGCCAGCAGCTTGGTACGACTTACGTTTTACAATGAGCAGTTCTTC,CASSLVRLTFYNEQFF,few,TRBV5-6,.,TRBJ2-1
TGTGCCTGGGGGACAGACTATCAGCCCCAGCATTTT,CAWGTDYQPQHF,few,TRBV30,TRBD1,TRBJ1-5
TGTGCCAGCAGTTACTCGATCCCTATTTCTAACTATGGCTACACCTTC,CASSYSIPISNYGYTF,.,TRBV6-5,.,TRBJ1-2
TGTGCCAGCAGTGCAGGGCGACGGAACACTGAAGCTTTCTTT,CASSAGRRNTEAFF,.,TRBV6-6,.,TRBJ1-1
TGTGCCAGCAGTGGGACAACAGGTCCCTACGAGCAGTACTTC,CASSGTTGPYEQYF,.,TRBV2,.,TRBJ2-7
TGTGCCTGGAGTGTCGGGGCCTACGAGCAGTACTTC,CAWSVGAYEQYF,few,TRBV30,.,TRBJ2-7
TGTGCCAGCAGTGAAACAGGGGGGAGACCCCTCCACTTT,CASSETGGRPLHF,.,TRBV6-1,TRBD1,TRBJ1-6
TGTGCCAGCAGTTTATCAGCAGGACTTTTCTATAATTCACCCCTCCACTTT,CASSLSAGLFYNSPLHF,few,TRBV27,.,TRBJ1-6
TGTGCCAGCAGCTTTAGCGGATACCAAGAGACCCAGTACTTC,CASSFSGYQETQYF,.,TRBV7-2,.,TRBJ2-5
TGCGCCAGCAGTGATGGGCAGCTTTATGGCTACACCTTC,CASSDGQLYGYTF,.,TRBV10-2,.,TRBJ1-2